This record looks at one TCR beta chain sequence and its context. The repertoire was sequenced with immunoSEQ multiplex PCR; TCRdb's copy has only in-frame clones and lacks some. The sample comprises 250,000 to 300,000 clones, 86% of which are singletons, and 0.95% to 1.1% rests with the top ten. The ends were cut back, 5 bases at V and 0 bases at J, with 14 bases in the middle. CDR3 size: 15 residues. Germline values: CDR1 LNHDA, CDR2 SQIVND (reference sequence). This sample was included in a study of cytomegalovirus exposure and HLA in healthy donors. Turning to the study itself: A subsequent analysis stated that the approximately 110 validation repertoires were run on the same platform as the approximately 700 first-cohort repertoires.

Material: PBMCs. The clonotype was recovered from a woman aged 18-29 years in good health and CMV-seronegative. The rearrangement uses TRBV19 and TRBJ2-7; D not resolved. The CDR3 here is CASSPRGASSYEQYF. As DNA, the CDR3 is TGTGCCAGTAGTCCCCGAGGCGCCAGCTCCTACGAGCAGTACTTC.